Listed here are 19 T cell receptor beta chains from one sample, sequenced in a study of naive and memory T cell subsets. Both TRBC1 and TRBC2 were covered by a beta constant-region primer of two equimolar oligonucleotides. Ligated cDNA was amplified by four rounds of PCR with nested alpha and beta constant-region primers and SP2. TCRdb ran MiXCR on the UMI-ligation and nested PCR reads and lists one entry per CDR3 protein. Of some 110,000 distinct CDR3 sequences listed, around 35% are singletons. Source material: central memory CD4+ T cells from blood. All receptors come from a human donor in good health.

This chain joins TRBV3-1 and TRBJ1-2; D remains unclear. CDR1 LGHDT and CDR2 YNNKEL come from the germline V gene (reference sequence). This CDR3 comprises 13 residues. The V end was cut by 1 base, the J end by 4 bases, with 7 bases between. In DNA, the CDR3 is TGTGCCAGCAGCCAAGTAATGGGCTATGGCTACACCTTC. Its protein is CASSQVMGYGYTF.

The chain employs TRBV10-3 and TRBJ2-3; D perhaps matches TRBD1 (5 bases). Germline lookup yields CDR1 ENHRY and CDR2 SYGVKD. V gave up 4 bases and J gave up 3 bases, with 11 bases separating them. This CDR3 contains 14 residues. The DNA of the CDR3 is TGTGCCATCAGTGTCAGGGATGGGACAGATACGCAGTATTTT. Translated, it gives CAISVRDGTDTQYF.

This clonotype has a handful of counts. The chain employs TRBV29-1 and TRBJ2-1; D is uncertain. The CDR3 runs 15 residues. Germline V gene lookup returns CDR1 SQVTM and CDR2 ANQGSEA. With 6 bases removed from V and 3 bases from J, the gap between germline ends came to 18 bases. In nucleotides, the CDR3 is TGCAGCGTGCCCTCTCGGCTAGGATTCTACAATGAGCAGTTCTTC. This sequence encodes CSVPSRLGFYNEQFF.

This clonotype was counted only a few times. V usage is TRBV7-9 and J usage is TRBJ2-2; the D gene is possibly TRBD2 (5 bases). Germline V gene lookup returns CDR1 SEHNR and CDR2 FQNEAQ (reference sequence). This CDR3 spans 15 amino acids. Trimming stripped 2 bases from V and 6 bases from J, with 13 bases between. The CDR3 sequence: CASSLLAGLSGELFF. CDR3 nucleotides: TGTGCCAGCAGCTTATTGGCGGGCCTTTCCGGGGAGCTGTTTTTT.

The CDR3 DNA sequence: TGCAGTGCTACTCATGACAGGTGGGCCTACGAGCAGTACTTC. Translated: CSATHDRWAYEQYF. The rearrangement uses TRBV20-1 and TRBJ2-7, with TRBD1 as a possible D gene (6 bases). Germline CDR1 reads DFQATT; CDR2 reads SNEGSKA (reference sequence). V lost 4 bases, J lost 2 bases, and 15 bases lay in between. The CDR3 runs 14 residues.

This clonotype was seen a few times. As DNA, the CDR3 is TGTGCCAGCAGTTTAAGGGGAGGGGGCGGCAAAAACATTCAGTACTTC. It specifies CASSLRGGGGKNIQYF. The chain recombines TRBV27 with TRBJ2-4; D is possibly TRBD1 or TRBD2 (7 bases each). Looked up from germline, CDR1 is MNHEY and CDR2 is SMNVEV (reference sequence). Between the trimmed V and J ends, which lost 2 bases and 3 bases, there was a span of 14 bases. CDR3 length equals 16 residues.

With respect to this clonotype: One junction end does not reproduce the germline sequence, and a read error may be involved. For the CDR3, the DNA is TGCAGCGTTAAAGAGCGCGGGAGGGCCAGCAATCTGTTCTTC. Translated, it gives CSVKERGRASNLFF. V usage is TRBV29-1 and J usage is TRBJ2-1; 9 bases are shared with TRBD2. Germline V gene data show CDR1 as SQVTM and CDR2 as ANQGSEA. The CDR3 runs to 14 residues.

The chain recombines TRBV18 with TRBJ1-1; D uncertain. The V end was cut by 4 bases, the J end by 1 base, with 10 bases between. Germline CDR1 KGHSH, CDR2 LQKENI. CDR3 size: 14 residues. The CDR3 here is CASSLSAANTEAFF. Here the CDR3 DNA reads TGTGCCAGCTCACTGTCAGCCGCGAACACTGAAGCTTTCTTT.

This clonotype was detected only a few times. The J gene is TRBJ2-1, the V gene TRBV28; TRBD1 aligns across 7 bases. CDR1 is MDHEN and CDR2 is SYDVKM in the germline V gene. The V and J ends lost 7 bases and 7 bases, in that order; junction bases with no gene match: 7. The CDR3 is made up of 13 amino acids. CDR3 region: CASTQQGRNEQFF. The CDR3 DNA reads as TGTGCCAGCACCCAACAGGGGCGGAATGAGCAGTTCTTC.

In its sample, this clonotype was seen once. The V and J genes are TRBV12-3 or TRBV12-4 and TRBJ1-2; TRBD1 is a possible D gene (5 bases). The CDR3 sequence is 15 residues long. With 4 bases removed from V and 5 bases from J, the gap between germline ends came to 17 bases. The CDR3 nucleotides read TGTGCCAGCAGTTCCGCTCGGGGGGGGTGGTATGGCTACACCTTC. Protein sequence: CASSSARGGWYGYTF.

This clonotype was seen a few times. CDR3 amino acids: CSSGGLAGGTDTQYF. The CDR3 nucleotides are TGCAGCTCCGGTGGGCTAGCGGGAGGCACAGATACGCAGTATTTT. This chain connects TRBV29-1 to TRBJ2-3, with 10 nucleotides matching TRBD2. The CDR3 has 15 amino acids. Germline values: CDR1 SQVTM, CDR2 ANQGSEA. V lost 8 bases, J lost 1 base, and 9 bases stayed unmatched.

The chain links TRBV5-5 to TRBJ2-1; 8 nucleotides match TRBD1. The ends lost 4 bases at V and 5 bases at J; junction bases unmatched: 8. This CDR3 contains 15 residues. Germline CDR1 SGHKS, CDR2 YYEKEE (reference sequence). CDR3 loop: CASSRGQGMDNEQFF. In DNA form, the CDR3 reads TGTGCCAGCAGCCGTGGACAGGGCATGGACAATGAGCAGTTCTTC.

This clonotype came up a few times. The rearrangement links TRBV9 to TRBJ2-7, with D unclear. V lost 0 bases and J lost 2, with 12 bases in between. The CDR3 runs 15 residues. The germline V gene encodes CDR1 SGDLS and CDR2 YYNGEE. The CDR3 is CASSVAPADTYEQYF. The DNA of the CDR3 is TGTGCCAGCAGCGTAGCTCCGGCAGATACCTACGAGCAGTACTTC.

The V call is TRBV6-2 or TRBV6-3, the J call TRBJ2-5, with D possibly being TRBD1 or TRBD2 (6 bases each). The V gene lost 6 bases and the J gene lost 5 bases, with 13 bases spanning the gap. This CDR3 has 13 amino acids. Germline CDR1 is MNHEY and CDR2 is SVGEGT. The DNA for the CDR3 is TGTGCCAGCAGCGGGGGCCCTAAGGAGACCCAGTACTTC. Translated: CASSGGPKETQYF.

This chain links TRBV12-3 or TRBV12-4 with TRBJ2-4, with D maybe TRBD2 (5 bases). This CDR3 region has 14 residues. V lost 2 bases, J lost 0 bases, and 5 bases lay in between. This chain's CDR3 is CASSLSGAKNIQYF. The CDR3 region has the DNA TGTGCCAGCAGTTTAAGCGGAGCCAAAAACATTCAGTACTTC.

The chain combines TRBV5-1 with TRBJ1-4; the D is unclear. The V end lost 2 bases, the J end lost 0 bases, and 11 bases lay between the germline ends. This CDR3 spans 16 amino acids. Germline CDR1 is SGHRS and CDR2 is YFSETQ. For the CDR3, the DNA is TGCGCCAGCAGCTTCACTTCGCGGGCAACTAATGAAAAACTGTTTTTT. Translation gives CASSFTSRATNEKLFF.

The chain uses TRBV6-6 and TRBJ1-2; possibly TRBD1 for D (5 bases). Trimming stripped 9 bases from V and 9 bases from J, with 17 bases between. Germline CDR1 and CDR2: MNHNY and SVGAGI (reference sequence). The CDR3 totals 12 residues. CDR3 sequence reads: CASSGTEPRYTF. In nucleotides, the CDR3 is TGTGCCAGTTCTGGGACGGAGCCCCGCTACACCTTC.

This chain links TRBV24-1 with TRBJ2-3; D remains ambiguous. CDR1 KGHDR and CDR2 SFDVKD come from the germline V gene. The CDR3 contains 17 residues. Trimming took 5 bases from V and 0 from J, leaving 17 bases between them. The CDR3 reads CATSVRGASPSTDTQYF. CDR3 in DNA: TGTGCCACCAGTGTTAGAGGAGCTTCCCCTAGCACAGATACGCAGTATTTT.

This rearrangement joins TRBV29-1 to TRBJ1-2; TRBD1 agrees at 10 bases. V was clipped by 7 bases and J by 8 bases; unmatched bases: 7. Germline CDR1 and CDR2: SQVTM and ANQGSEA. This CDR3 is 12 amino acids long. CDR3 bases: TGCAGCGCAAGACAGGGGGCAGAAGGCTACACCTTC. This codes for CSARQGAEGYTF.